This T cell receptor beta chain was observed in a study of control samples from healthy donors and cancer patients. This clone showed up just a few times. Profiled with immunoSEQ multiplex PCR; TCRdb holds only in-frame clones, not every one. The sample comprises tens of thousands of clones, 65% to 90% of which are singletons, and about 5% rests with the top ten. The CDR3 has 15 amino acids. V lost 2 bases, J lost 0 bases, and 10 bases lay in between. Looked up from germline, CDR1 is SEHNR and CDR2 is FQNEAQ (reference sequence). The sequence was obtained from a man aged 35-49 years in good health. Sequenced material: blood. The chain uses TRBV7-9 and TRBJ2-5; D gene ambiguous. The CDR3 reads CASSLSRTDQETQYF. CDR3 nucleotides: TGTGCCAGCAGCTTAAGTCGGACGGACCAAGAGACCCAGTACTTC.